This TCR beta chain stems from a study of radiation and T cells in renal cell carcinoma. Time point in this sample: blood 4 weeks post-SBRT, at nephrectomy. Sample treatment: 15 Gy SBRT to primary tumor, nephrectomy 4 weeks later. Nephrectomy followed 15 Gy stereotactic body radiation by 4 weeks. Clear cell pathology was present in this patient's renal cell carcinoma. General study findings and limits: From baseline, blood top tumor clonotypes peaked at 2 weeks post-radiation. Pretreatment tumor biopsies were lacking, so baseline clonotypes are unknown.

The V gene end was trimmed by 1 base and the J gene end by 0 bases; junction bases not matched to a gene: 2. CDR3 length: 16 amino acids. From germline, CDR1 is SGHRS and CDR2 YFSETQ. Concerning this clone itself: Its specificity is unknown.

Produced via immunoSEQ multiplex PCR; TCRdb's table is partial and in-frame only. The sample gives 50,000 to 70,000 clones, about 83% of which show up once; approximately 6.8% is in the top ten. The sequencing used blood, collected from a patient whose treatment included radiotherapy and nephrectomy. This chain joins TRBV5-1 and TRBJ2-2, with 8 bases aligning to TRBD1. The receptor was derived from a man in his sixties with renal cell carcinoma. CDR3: CASSLRDRTNTGELFF. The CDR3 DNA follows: TGCGCCAGCAGCTTGCGGGACAGGACGAACACCGGGGAGCTGTTTTTT.